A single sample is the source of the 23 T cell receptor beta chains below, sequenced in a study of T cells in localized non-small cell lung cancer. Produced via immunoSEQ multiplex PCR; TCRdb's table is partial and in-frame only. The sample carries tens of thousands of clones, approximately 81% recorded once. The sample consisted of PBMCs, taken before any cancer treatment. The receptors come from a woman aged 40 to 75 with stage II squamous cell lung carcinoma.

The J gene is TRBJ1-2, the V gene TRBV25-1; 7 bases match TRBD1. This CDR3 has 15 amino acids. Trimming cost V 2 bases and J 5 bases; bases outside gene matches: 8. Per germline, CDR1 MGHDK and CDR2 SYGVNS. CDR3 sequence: CASSEPGQVVYGYTF. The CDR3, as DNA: TGTGCCAGCAGTGAACCTGGACAGGTAGTATATGGCTACACCTTC.

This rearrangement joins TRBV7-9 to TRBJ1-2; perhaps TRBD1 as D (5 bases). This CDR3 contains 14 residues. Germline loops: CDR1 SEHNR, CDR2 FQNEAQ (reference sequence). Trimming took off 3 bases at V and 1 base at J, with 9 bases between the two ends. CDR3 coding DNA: TGTGCCAGCAGCTTCCTGACAGATAACTATGGCTACACCTTC. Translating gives CASSFLTDNYGYTF.

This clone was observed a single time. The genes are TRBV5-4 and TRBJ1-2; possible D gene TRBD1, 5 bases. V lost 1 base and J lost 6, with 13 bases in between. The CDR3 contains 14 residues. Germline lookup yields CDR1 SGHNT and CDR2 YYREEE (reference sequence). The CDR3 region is CASSLRGTNNGYTF. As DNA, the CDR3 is TGTGCCAGCAGCTTGAGGGGCACCAATAATGGCTACACCTTC.

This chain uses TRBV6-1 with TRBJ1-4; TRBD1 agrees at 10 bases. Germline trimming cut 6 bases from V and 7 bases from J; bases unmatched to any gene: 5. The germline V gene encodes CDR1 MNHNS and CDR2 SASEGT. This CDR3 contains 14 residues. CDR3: CASRKDRGREKLFF. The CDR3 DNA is TGTGCCAGCAGAAAAGACAGGGGGCGTGAAAAACTGTTTTTT.

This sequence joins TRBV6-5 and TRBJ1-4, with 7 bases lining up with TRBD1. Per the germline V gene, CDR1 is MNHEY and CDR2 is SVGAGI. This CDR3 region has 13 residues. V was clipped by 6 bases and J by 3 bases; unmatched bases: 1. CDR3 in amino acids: CASSDRANEKLFF. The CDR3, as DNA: TGTGCCAGCAGCGACAGGGCTAATGAAAAACTGTTTTTT.

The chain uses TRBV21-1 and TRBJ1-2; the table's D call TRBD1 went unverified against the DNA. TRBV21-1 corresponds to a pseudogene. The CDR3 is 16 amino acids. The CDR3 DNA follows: TGTGCCAGCAGCAAACACACCCCAGGGGATAACTATGGCTACACCTTC. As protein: CASSKHTPGDNYGYTF.

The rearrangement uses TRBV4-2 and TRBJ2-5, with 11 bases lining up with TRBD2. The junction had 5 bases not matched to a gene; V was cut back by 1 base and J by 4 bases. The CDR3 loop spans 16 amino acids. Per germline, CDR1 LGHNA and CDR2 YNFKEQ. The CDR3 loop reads CASSQGSSGRRETQYF. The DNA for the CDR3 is TGTGCCAGCAGCCAAGGTTCTAGCGGGAGGCGAGAGACCCAGTACTTC.

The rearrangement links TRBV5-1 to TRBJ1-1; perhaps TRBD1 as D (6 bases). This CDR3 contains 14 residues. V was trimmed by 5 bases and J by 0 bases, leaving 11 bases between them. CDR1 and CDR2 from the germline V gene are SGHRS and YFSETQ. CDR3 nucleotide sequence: TGCGCCAGCAGGTGGACAGCCATGAACACTGAAGCTTTCTTT. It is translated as CASRWTAMNTEAFF.

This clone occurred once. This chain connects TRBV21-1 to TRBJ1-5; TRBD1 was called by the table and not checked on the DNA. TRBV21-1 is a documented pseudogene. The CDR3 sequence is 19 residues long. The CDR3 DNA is TGTGCCAGCAGCAAAGGTGGGGCAGGGGGCGGGTCGTGGAATCAGCCCCAGCATTTT. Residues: CASSKGGAGGGSWNQPQHF.

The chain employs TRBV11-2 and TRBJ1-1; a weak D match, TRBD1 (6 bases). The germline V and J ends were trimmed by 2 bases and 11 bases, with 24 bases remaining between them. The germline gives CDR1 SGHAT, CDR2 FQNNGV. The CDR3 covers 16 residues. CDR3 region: CASSLRLIPGAQKAFF. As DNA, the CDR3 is TGTGCCAGCAGCTTAAGGCTGATCCCGGGGGCGCAGAAGGCTTTCTTT. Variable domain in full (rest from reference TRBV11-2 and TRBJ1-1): EAGVAQSPRYKIIEKRQSVAFWCNPISGHATLYWYQQILGQGPKLLIQFQNNGVVDDSQLPKDRFSAERLKGVDSTLKIQPAKLEDSAVYLCASSLRLIPGAQKAFFGQGTRLTVV.

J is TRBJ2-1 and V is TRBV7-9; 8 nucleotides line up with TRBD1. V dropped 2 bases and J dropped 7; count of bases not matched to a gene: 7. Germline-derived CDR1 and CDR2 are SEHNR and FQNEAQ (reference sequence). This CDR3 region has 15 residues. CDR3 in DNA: TGTGCCAGCAGCTTAACTCAGGGGGCATGGAATGAGCAGTTCTTC. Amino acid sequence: CASSLTQGAWNEQFF.

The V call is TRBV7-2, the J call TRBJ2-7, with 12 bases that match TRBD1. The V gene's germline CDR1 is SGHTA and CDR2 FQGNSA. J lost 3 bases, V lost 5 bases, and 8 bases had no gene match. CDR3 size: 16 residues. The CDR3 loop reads CASSPGGQGAGYEQYF. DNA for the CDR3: TGTGCCAGCAGCCCAGGGGGACAGGGGGCGGGCTACGAGCAGTACTTC.

DNA for the CDR3: TGTGCCAGCAGCAAAGGGGGGGGAATCAGCAATCAGCCCCAGCATTTT. It specifies CASSKGGGISNQPQHF. The J gene is TRBJ1-5, the V gene TRBV7-2, with D perhaps matching TRBD1 (6 bases). V lost 5 bases and J 1 base, leaving 15 bases between the germline ends. The CDR3 sequence is 16 residues long. Germline V gene data show CDR1 as SGHTA and CDR2 as FQGNSA. Looking up the rest from reference TRBV7-2 and TRBJ1-5 gives the full variable domain: GAGVSQSPSNKVTEKGKDVELRCDPISGHTALYWYRQSLGQGLEFLIYFQGNSAPDKSGLPSDRFSAERTGGSVSTLTIQRTQQEDSAVYLCASSKGGGISNQPQHFGDGTRLSIL.

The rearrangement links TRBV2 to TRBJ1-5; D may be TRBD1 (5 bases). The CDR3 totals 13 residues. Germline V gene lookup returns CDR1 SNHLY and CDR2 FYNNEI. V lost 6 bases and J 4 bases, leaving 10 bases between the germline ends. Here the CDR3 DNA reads TGTGCCAGCAGGGACGACAGAAATCAGCCCCAGCATTTT. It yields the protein CASRDDRNQPQHF.

The CDR3 bases are TGTGCCAGCAGTTTATCGTCTAGCGGGCTCAAAAACATTCAGTACTTC. It codes for CASSLSSSGLKNIQYF. The chain recombines TRBV27 with TRBJ2-4, with TRBD2 matching over 8 bases. CDR1 is MNHEY and CDR2 is SMNVEV in the germline V gene (reference sequence). This CDR3 region has 16 residues. V was pared by 0 bases and J by 3 bases, with 4 bases of the junction left unmatched.

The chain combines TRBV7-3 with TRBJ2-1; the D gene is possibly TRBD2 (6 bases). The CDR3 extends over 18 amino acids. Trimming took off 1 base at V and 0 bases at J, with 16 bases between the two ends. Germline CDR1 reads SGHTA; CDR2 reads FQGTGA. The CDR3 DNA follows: TGTGCCAGCAGCTTAATACGGGCTAGCGAGAGCTCCTACAATGAGCAGTTCTTC. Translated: CASSLIRASESSYNEQFF.

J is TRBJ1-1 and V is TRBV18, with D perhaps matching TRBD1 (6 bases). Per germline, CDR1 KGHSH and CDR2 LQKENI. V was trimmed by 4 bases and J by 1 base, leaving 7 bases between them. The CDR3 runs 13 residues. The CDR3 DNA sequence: TGTGCCAGCTCACAGGGGGAGAACACTGAAGCTTTCTTT. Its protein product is CASSQGENTEAFF.

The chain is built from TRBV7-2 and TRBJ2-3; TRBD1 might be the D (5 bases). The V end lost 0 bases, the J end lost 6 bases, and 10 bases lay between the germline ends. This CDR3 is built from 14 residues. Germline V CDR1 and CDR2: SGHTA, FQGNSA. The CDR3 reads CASSLAGRADTQYF. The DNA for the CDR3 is TGTGCCAGCAGCTTAGCTGGCAGGGCGGATACGCAGTATTTT.

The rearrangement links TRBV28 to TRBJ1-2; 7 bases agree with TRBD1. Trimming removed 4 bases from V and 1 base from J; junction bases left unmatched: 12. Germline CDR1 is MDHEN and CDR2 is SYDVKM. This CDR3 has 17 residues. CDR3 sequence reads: CASSSTGAYSFNYGYTF. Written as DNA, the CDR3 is TGTGCCAGCAGTTCTACAGGGGCCTACTCTTTTAACTATGGCTACACCTTC.

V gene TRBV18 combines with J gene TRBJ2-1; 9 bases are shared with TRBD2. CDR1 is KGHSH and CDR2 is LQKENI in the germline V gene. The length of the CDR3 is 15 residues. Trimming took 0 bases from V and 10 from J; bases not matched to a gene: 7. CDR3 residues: CASSPPAGGAREQFF. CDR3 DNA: TGTGCCAGCTCACCACCGGCGGGAGGGGCGCGCGAGCAGTTCTTC.

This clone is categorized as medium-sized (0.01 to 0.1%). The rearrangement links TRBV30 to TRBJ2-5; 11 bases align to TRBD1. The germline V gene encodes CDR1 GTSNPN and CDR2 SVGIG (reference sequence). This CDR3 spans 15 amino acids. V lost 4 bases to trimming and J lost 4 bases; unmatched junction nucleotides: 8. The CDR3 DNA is TGTGCCTGGACTTTCCGGGGACAGGGGGTAGAGACCCAGTACTTC. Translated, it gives CAWTFRGQGVETQYF. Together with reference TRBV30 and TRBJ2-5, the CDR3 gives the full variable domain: SQTIHQWPATLVQPVGSPLSLECTVEGTSNPNLYWYRQAAGRGLQLLFYSVGIGQISSEVPQNLSASRPQDRQFILSSKKLLLSDSGFYLCAWTFRGQGVETQYFGPGTRLLVL.

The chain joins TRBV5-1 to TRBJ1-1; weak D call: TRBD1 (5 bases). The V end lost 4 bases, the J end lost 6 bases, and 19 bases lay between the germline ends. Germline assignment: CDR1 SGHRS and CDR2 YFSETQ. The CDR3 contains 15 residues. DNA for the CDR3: TGCGCCAGCAGCGCCGGGAGGGGACGGCTCGCTGAAGCTTTCTTT. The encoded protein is CASSAGRGRLAEAFF.

The CDR3 loop reads CASSFVDYEQYF. The CDR3, as DNA: TGTGCCAGCAGCTTCGTAGACTACGAGCAGTACTTC. This chain uses TRBV7-9 with TRBJ2-7, with D hard to call. CDR3 length: 12 residues. The ends were cut back, 3 bases at V and 3 bases at J, with 6 bases in the middle. Per germline, CDR1 SEHNR and CDR2 FQNEAQ (reference sequence).